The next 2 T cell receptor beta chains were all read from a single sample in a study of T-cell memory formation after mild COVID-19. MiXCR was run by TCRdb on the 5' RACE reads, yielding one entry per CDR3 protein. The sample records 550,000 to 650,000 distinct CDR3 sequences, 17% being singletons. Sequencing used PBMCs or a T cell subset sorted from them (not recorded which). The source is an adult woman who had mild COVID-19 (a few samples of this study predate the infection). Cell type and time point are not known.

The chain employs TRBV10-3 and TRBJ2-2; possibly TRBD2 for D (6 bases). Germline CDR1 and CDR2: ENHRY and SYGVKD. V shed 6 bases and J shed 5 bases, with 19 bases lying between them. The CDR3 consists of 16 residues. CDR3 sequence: CAISPHLGGGTGELFF. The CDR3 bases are TGTGCCATCAGCCCTCATTTGGGAGGTGGGACCGGGGAGCTGTTTTTT.

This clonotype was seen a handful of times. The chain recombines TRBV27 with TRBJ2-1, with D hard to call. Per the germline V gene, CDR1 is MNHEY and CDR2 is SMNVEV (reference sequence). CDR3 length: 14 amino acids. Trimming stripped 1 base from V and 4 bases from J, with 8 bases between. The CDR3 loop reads CASSLFDTYNEQFF. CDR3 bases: TGTGCCAGCAGTTTATTCGACACTTACAATGAGCAGTTCTTC.